The 13 T cell receptor beta chains listed next were all sequenced from one sample in a study of PD-L1 blockade in urothelial cancer. Noted time point: pretreatment peripheral blood. Repertoires were generated with immunoSEQ multiplex PCR, while TCRdb's copy carries only in-frame clones and drops some. The repertoire holds 56,000 or so clones, with 85% to 90% as singletons. Source: PBMCs, taken around atezolizumab (anti-PD-L1) treatment. The receptors were sampled from a man in his 70s with urothelial cancer.

The rearrangement joins TRBV14 to TRBJ2-7; TRBD2 is a possible D gene (5 bases). The ends were cut back, 1 base at V and 0 bases at J, with 13 bases in the middle. The CDR3 is 16 residues long. Germline V gives CDR1 SGHDN, CDR2 FVKESK. CDR3 in amino acids: CASSQGEGWSSYEQYF. Here the CDR3 DNA reads TGTGCCAGCAGCCAAGGAGAGGGCTGGAGCTCCTACGAGCAGTACTTC.

The chain combines TRBV10-3 with TRBJ2-7; D ambiguous. CDR1 and CDR2 (germline): ENHRY, SYGVKD. The CDR3 runs 13 residues. V was cut by 7 bases and J by 5 bases, with 15 bases left in between. The CDR3 nucleotides read TGTGCCATCACCCAGTCGGGTAACGACGAGCAGTACTTC. This codes for CAITQSGNDEQYF.

The V call is TRBV5-5, the J call TRBJ2-7; D unclear. CDR3 length: 14 residues. V shed 6 bases and J shed 0 bases, with 13 bases lying between them. Germline CDR1 SGHKS, CDR2 YYEKEE (reference sequence). CDR3 loop: CASTTVWLSYEQYF. In DNA form, the CDR3 reads TGTGCCAGCACCACCGTATGGCTCTCCTACGAGCAGTACTTC.

The chain couples TRBV10-3 to TRBJ1-2; 8 nucleotides agree with TRBD1. The V gene end was trimmed by 3 bases and the J gene end by 7 bases; junction bases not matched to a gene: 7. Germline CDR1 reads ENHRY; CDR2 reads SYGVKD. This CDR3 spans 14 amino acids. The CDR3 coding sequence is TGTGCCATCAGTGACTCCGACAGGGGATTTGGCTACACCTTC. Translated, it gives CAISDSDRGFGYTF.

The chain couples TRBV6-1 to TRBJ1-1; D remains ambiguous. The CDR3 spans 14 residues. CDR1 is MNHNS, CDR2 SASEGT, per germline. V was trimmed by 0 bases and J by 11 bases, leaving 16 bases between them. CDR3 DNA: TGTGCCAGCAGTGAAGCCTCCGGAGGTACCCGGGCTTTCTTT. Encoded protein: CASSEASGGTRAFF.

The V and J genes are TRBV25-1 and TRBJ2-7, with TRBD1 matching over 11 bases. With 4 bases clipped from V and 5 bases from J, the junction kept 7 bases outside the gene matches. The CDR3 runs 15 residues. Germline V lookup: CDR1 MGHDK, CDR2 SYGVNS. Written as DNA, the CDR3 is TGTGCCAGCAGTGGGCCGGGACAGGGGGTCCACGAGCAGTACTTC. It specifies CASSGPGQGVHEQYF.

This chain links TRBV5-6 with TRBJ2-7; the match to TRBD1 covers 7 bases. Germline trimming cut 3 bases from V and 4 bases from J; bases unmatched to any gene: 7. Germline V gene sequence: CDR1 SGHDT, CDR2 YYEEEE. CDR3 length: 14 amino acids. The CDR3: CASSSGTVFYEQYF. The DNA of the CDR3 is TGTGCCAGCAGCTCAGGGACAGTCTTTTACGAGCAGTACTTC.

V gene TRBV6-5 combines with J gene TRBJ2-7, with D possibly matching TRBD2 (5 bases). Trimming took 0 bases from V and 2 from J, leaving 11 bases between them. Germline lookup yields CDR1 MNHEY and CDR2 SVGAGI. The CDR3 runs to 15 residues. The CDR3 DNA is TGTGCCAGCAGTTACTCGCGGGCGGAAACCTACGAGCAGTACTTC. Residues: CASSYSRAETYEQYF.

The genes are TRBV10-3 and TRBJ2-7; the D is unclear. Trimming removed 6 bases at V and 4 bases at J, with 7 bases between. The germline gives CDR1 ENHRY, CDR2 SYGVKD. CDR3 size: 11 residues. For the CDR3, the DNA is TGTGCCATCAGGGGCCAATACGAGCAGTACTTC. This sequence encodes CAIRGQYEQYF.

The CDR3 reads CASSSAELAKNIQYF. CDR3 nucleotide sequence: TGTGCCAGTAGTAGTGCGGAGCTAGCCAAAAACATTCAGTACTTC. The chain employs TRBV19 and TRBJ2-4; D gene uncertain. The CDR3 extends over 15 amino acids. V lost 4 bases and J lost 0, with 10 bases in between. Germline V CDR1 and CDR2: LNHDA, SQIVND (reference sequence).

The chain couples TRBV15 to TRBJ2-5, with D possibly TRBD1 on 5 matching bases. The V gene lost 0 bases and the J gene lost 4 bases, with 15 bases spanning the gap. This CDR3 is 16 amino acids long. The V gene's germline CDR1 is LNHNV and CDR2 YYDKDF (reference sequence). CDR3 DNA sequence: TGTGCCACCAGCAGAGATATTCCTGGCAGGGCAGAGACCCAGTACTTC. This translates into CATSRDIPGRAETQYF. The entire variable domain, with the rest obtained from reference TRBV15 and TRBJ2-5, is as follows: DAMVIQNPRYQVTQFGKPVTLSCSQTLNHNVMYWYQQKSSQAPKLLFHYYDKDFNNEADTPDNFQSRRPNTSFCFLDIRSPGLGDTAMYLCATSRDIPGRAETQYFGPGTRLLVL.

The V call is TRBV30, the J call TRBJ2-3; 16 nucleotides match TRBD2. Germline V CDR1 and CDR2: GTSNPN, SVGIG (reference sequence). The J segment lost 14 bases and the V segment lost 5 bases, leaving 7 bases of the junction unmatched. The CDR3 runs to 13 residues. The CDR3 nucleotides are TGTGCCTGGCAGGGGACTAGCGGGGGGGACGCGTATTTT. This translates into CAWQGTSGGDAYF.

V is TRBV11-3 and J is TRBJ2-2; 10 bases fit TRBD1. The ends lost 4 bases at V and 5 bases at J; junction bases unmatched: 1. The germline V gene encodes CDR1 SGHNT and CDR2 YENEEA. This CDR3 contains 14 residues. In DNA form, the CDR3 reads TGTGCCAGCAGCTGGACAGGGGGGACCGGGGAGCTGTTTTTT. This sequence encodes CASSWTGGTGELFF.